This TCR beta chain stems from a study of T cells in Graves' hyperthyroidism and ophthalmopathy. About the research overall: Specimen type is peripheral blood, collected at initial diagnosis prior to any treatment.

PBMCs were sourced from approximately 10 ml fresh peripheral blood. Study-wide findings and caveats: Before onset, by a median of around six months, the model predicted ophthalmopathy.

Template material for amplifying TCR beta CDR3 regions consisted of RNA transcripts. First-round RT-PCR targeting the TCR CDR3 was performed with the HTBI primer set. Via MiXCR, TCRdb re-called the multiplex PCR reads, giving one row per CDR3 protein. Among 350,000 to 400,000 distinct CDR3 sequences listed, about a fifth were seen once. The sample holds many counts of this clonotype. Its antigen is undetermined. CDR3 length equals 16 residues. The junction had 14 bases not matched to a gene; V was cut back by 4 bases and J by 5 bases. Germline CDR1 and CDR2: MGHRA and YSYEKL. The rearrangement joins TRBV4-1 to TRBJ2-7; 7 nucleotides line up with TRBD2. The receptor was isolated from a woman aged 18-29 years with Graves' hyperthyroidism. Sequenced input: blood. As DNA, the CDR3 is TGCGCCAGCAGCCCACGGGTCGGGACTACAGCCGACGAGCAGTACTTC. Protein product: CASSPRVGTTADEQYF.